The entry below gives a single TCR beta chain sequence along with its context. The antigen remains unidentified. The source of the sample is a study of blood T cells in healthy people across ages. The study's findings and limits: There was no known CMV status for donors, so expanded clonotype changes were possibly confounded.

A second PCR, run for about 7 to 11 cycles, used a sample-barcoded 5' primer plus a J-beta primer mix. All cDNA molecules were each tagged by a template-switch adaptor with 12 random nucleotides. In TCRdb, the 5' RACE reads were re-called with MiXCR into one record per CDR3 protein. The data hold about 570,000 distinct CDR3 sequences, with 27% observed a single time. The CDR3 covers 14 residues. The germline gives CDR1 SQVTM, CDR2 ANQGSEA. Trimming removed 4 bases at V and 8 bases at J, with 20 bases between. Per-sample yields of isolated PBMCs were at least 6 million. Sequences were obtained from blood. The TCR originated in a woman aged 70-85 years in good health. The genes are TRBV29-1 and TRBJ1-2; tentatively, D is TRBD1 (6 bases). The CDR3 DNA reads as TGCAGCGTTGTTCGACCGGGGGGGCGAGGGGGCTACACCTTC. It encodes CSVVRPGGRGGYTF.